This TCR beta chain is drawn from a study of T cell responses to AZD1222 COVID-19 vaccine (dated by TCRdb to the early 2020s). Turning to the overall study: A total of 233 trial participants underwent TCR sequencing, of whom some 200 had received two doses of AZD1222 and about 25 had received two doses of the MenACWY control vaccine. Trial participants were enrolled by age into 18-55, 56-69 and 70-plus year subgroups, with roughly 150, 30 and 60 TCR-sequenced participants respectively. The study at large found these results: Reportedly, almost half of the unique spike-specific TCRs recognized epitopes lying outside the regions that are mutated in the B.1.351 and B.1.1.7 variants. A significant rise in spike-specific TCR breadth and depth was observed after two AZD1222 doses relative to day 0 and relative to MenACWY recipients. Most participants were white British and females outnumbered males, and the authors suggested that clonal diversity may have been underestimated. Because no day 14 peak-response samples were available, the repertoires could be characterized only after the peak T cell response. Conclusions about previously exposed vaccinees are limited because only a handful of AZD1222 recipients were SARS-CoV-2 seropositive at baseline. CD4 TCRs associated with the vaccine covered the entire spike protein, and the dominant responses were in regions 160-218 and 743-854. In the small 56-69-year group, the increase in depth fell short of significance, most likely because of low power.

The meaning of the sample's time point label: about 28 days (+/-7) after the second vaccine dose. AZD1222 recipients whose second dose came at about 4 weeks and those whose second dose came at about 12 weeks were combined into one group, since spike-specific TCR depth and breadth did not differ between the two schedules. The vaccinee samples were drawn from two UK trials, COV001 and COV002, one of which was a single-blind randomized controlled phase 2/3 trial testing AZD1222 (ChAdOx1 nCoV-19) in healthy adults. Trial participant PBMC samples were collected at day 0 and day 28 after the second dose for TCRbeta chain sequencing. The CDR3 regions of human TCRbeta chains were analyzed by immunosequencing. The paper's data handling went like this. TCRs in the repertoires were compared against a reference library of SARS-CoV-2-specific TCRs that had been generated with the MIRA antigen-specificity platform. Breadth meant the fraction of unique TCRs that were SARS-CoV-2-associated, whereas depth meant the fraction of total T cells that were SARS-CoV-2-associated. Using the MIRA data, each spike-specific TCR was mapped to the spike region that the TCR reacts to and placed in a CD4 or CD8 class. Log10-transformed breadth and depth values were compared by one-way ANOVA with Sidak's multiple comparisons tests. The table comes from immuneACCESS by way of TCRdb, which keeps in-frame sequences with V and J called. Part of the clones is missing from these tables; in studies checked, under half for an unresolved V gene and the rest for unknown reasons. That table supplies the V and J calls and clone size; D and trimming were determined from the DNA. The sample includes 110,000 or so clones, with approximately 88% observed a single time. The top ten constitute under 6.5% of the sample.

On this clone: The clone's antigen remains unknown. Within one base of it there is no much larger clone, and no base qualities were kept.

The germline V gene sets CDR1 to SGHDN and CDR2 to FVKESK. V is clipped by 4 bases and J by 9 bases, and the sequence between their germline boundaries is 18 bases long. Measured from the cysteine to the phenylalanine, the CDR3 is 14 residues long. Only the CDR3 region is kept as DNA, spanning 42 bases read in frame from base 1. The input for sequencing was peripheral blood, taken 28 days after the second AZD1222 dose. The chain uses TRBV14 and TRBJ1-2; a weak D assignment points to TRBD1 (5 bases agree). The TCR originated in an adult who received the AZD1222 COVID-19 vaccine. The base sequence is TGTGCCAGCAGCCCTGTCGGCGGGGGGTTGAGCTACACCTTC. Its protein is CASSPVGGGLSYTF.